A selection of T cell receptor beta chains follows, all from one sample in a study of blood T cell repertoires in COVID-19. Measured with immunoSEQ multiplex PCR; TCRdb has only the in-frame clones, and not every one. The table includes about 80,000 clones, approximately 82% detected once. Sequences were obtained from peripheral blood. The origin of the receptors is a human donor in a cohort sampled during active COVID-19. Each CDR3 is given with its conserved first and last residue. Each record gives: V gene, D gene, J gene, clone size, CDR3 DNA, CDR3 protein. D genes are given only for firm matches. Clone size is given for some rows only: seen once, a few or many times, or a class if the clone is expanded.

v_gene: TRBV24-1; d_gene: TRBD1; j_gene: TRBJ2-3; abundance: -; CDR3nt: TGTGCCACCAGTGACCCGACAGGGTTTGAGACAGATACGCAGTATTTT; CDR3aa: CATSDPTGFETDTQYF
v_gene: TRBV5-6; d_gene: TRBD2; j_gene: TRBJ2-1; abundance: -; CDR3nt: TGTGCCAGCAGCTTATTGAGTAGCGGGCACGGCCGTGAGCAGTTCTTC; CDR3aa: CASSLLSSGHGREQFF
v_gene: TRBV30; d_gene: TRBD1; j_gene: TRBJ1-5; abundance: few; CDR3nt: TGTGCCTGGAGTGCGGACAGGGGAAATCAGCCCCAGCATTTT; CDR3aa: CAWSADRGNQPQHF
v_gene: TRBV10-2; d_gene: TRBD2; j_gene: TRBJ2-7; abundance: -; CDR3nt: TGCGCCAGCAGTGGAGGGACTAGCGGGGGGTCCTACGAGCAGTACTTC; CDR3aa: CASSGGTSGGSYEQYF
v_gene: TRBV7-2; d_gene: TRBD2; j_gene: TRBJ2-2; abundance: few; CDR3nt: TGTGCCAGCAGCTTACAGGGAGGGGACACCGGGGAGCTGTTTTTT; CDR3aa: CASSLQGGDTGELFF
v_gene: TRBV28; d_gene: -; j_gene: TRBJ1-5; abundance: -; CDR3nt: TGTGCCAGCAGGACAGAGTATAGCAATCAGCCCCAGCATTTT; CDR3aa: CASRTEYSNQPQHF
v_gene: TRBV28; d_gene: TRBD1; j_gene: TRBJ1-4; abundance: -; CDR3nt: TGTGCCAGCAGTTTCGAGACAGGGCAAACTAATGAAAAACTGTTTTTT; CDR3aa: CASSFETGQTNEKLFF
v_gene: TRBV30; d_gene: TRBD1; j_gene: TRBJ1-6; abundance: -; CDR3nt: TGTGCCTGGATGAGAGCGTCGACAGGGGGAAGCTCCTATAATTCACCCCTCCACTTT; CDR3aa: CAWMRASTGGSSYNSPLHF
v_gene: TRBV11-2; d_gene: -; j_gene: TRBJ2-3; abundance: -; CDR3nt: TGTGCCAGCAGCTTAAGGGGGGACAGCAACACAGATACGCAGTATTTT; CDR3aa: CASSLRGDSNTDTQYF
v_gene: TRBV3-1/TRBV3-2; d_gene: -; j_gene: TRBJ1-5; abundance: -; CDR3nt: TGTGCCAGCAGCCAGGGGAGGGGCTATCAGCCCCAGCATTTT; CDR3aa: CASSQGRGYQPQHF
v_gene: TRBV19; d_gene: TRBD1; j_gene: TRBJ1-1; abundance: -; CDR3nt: TGTGCCAGTAGTATGGGCCTTTATTCAGGGGGAGCCATGAACACTGAAGCTTTCTTT; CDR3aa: CASSMGLYSGGAMNTEAFF
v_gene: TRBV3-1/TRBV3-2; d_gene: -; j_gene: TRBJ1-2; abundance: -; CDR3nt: TGTGCCAGCAGCCTAGACTTACGAGGAGATGGCTACACCTTC; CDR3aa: CASSLDLRGDGYTF
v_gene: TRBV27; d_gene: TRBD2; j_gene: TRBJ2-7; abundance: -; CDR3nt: TGTGCCAGCAGTTTGGAGGGCGGGGGGGCCTACGAGCAGTACTTC; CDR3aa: CASSLEGGGAYEQYF
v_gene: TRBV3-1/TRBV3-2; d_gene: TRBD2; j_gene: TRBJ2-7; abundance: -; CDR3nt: TGTGCCAGCAGCCCTAGCGGGGCCTCCTACGAGCAGTACTTC; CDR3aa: CASSPSGASYEQYF
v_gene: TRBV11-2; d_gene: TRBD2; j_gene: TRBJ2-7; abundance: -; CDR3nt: TGTGCCAGCAGCCCTAGCGGGGGACCCTACGAGCAGTACTTC; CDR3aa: CASSPSGGPYEQYF
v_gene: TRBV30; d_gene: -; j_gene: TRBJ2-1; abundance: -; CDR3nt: TGTGCCTGGAGTGTACACCAAAAAGGGGAGTTCTTC; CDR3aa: CAWSVHQKGEFF
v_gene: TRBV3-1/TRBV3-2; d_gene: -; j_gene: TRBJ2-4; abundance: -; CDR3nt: TGTGCCAGCAGCCAAGGGGTAGCAGCCAAAAACATTCAGTACTTC; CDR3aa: CASSQGVAAKNIQYF
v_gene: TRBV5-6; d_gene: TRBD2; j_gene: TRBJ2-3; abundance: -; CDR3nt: TGTGCCAGCAGCCCCCCCAGCGGGAGGACAGATACGCAGTATTTT; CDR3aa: CASSPPSGRTDTQYF
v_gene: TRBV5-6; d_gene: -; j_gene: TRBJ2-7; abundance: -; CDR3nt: TGTGCCAGCAGACCAATAAGAGGGACAAACGGCGAGCAGTACTTC; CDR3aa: CASRPIRGTNGEQYF
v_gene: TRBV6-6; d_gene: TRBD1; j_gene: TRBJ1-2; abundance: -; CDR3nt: TGTGCCAGCAGTTTCCTCGACAGGGGGCTCGGCTACACCTTC; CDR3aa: CASSFLDRGLGYTF
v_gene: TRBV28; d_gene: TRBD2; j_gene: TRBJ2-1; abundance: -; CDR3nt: TGTGCCAGCAGTTTCAGCGGGCGGGGGAGCTCCTACAATGAGCAGTTCTTC; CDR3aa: CASSFSGRGSSYNEQFF
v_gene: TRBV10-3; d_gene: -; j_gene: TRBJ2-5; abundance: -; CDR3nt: TGTGCCATCAGTGAGTCAGAGGACAGAGGAGGAGAGACCCAGTACTTC; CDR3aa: CAISESEDRGGETQYF
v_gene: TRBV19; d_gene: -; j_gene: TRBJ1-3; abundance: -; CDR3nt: TGTGCCAGTAGGGACTGGCCCTCTGGAAACACCATATATTTT; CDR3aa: CASRDWPSGNTIYF
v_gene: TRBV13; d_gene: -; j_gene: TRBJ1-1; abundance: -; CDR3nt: TGTGCCAGCAGCTTGGGTGGGGGGAGGATGAACACTGAAGCTTTCTTT; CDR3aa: CASSLGGGRMNTEAFF
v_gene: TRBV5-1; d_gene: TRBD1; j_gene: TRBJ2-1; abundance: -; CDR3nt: TGCGCCAGCAGCTGGACAGGGGGTGGTGAGCAGTTCTTC; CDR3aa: CASSWTGGGEQFF
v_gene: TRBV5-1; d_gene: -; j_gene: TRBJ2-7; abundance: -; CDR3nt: TGCGCCAGCAGCTTGGGAGCAGGGATCTACGAGCAGTACTTC; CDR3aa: CASSLGAGIYEQYF
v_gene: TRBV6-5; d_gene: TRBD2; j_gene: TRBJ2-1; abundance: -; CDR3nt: TGTGCCAGCAGGTTTGGTGTACGGGGGGGTGAGGAGCAGTTCTTC; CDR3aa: CASRFGVRGGEEQFF
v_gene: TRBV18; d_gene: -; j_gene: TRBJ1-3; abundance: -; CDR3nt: TGTGCCAGCTCATCGACAGCTGGAAACACCATATATTTT; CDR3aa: CASSSTAGNTIYF
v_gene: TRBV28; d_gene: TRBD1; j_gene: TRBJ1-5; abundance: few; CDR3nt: TGTGCCAGCAGTTTATTTGGCCCGACAGGGAGCAATCAGCCCCAGCATTTT; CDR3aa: CASSLFGPTGSNQPQHF
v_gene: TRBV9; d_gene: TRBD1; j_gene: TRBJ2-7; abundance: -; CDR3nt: TGTGCCAGCAGCGTAGGACAGGGGGCAGGGTACGAGCAGTACTTC; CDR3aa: CASSVGQGAGYEQYF
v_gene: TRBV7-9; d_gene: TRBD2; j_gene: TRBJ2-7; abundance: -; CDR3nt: TGTGCCAGCAGCTTTATTAGCGGGAGGGCCTACGAGCAGTACTTC; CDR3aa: CASSFISGRAYEQYF
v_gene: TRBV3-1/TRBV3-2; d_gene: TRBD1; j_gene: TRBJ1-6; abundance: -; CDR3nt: TGTGCCAGCAGCCGAACGGGAGGGACAGCTTATAATTCACCCCTCCACTTT; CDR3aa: CASSRTGGTAYNSPLHF
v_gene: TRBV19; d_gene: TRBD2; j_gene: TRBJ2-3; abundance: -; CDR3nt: TGTGCCAGTCACCAGGGCGGGAGCAAGGCAGATACGCAGTATTTT; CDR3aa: CASHQGGSKADTQYF
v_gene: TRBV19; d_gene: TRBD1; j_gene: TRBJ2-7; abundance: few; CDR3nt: TGTGCCAGTAGTGGAAGAGGGGGCTTGGCCTACGAGCAGTACTTC; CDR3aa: CASSGRGGLAYEQYF
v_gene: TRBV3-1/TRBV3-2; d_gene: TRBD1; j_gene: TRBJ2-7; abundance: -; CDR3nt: TGTGCCAGCAGCCGCGCCTCCGGGACAGGCTGGCACGAGCAGTACTTC; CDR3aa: CASSRASGTGWHEQYF
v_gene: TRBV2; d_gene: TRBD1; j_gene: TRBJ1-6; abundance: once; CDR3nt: TGTGCCAGCACCAGACAGGGTAATTCACCCCTCCACTTT; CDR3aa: CASTRQGNSPLHF
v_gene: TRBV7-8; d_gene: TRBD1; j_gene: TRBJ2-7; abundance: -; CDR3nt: TGTGCCAGCAGCTGGGACAGGGTTGGCGAGCAGTACTTC; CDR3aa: CASSWDRVGEQYF
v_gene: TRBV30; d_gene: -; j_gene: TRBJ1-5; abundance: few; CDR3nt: TGTGCCTGGAATCGGGGAGGGGCCCTCAATCAGCCCCAGCATTTT; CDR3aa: CAWNRGGALNQPQHF
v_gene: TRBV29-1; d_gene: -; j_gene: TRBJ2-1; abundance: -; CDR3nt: TGCAGCGTTGAACCAGGGGACCCCTACAATGAGCAGTTCTTC; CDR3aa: CSVEPGDPYNEQFF
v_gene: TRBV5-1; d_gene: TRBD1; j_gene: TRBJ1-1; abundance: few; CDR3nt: TGCGCCAGCAGCTGGGCCTTGACAGGGGGCCATAATGAAGCTTTCTTT; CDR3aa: CASSWALTGGHNEAFF
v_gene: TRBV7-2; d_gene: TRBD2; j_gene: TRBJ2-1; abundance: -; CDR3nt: TGTGCCAGCGCCGAGGGAGGGGTCATCAATGAGCAGTTCTTC; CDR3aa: CASAEGGVINEQFF
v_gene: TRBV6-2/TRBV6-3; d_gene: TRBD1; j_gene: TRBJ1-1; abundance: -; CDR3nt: TGTGCCAGCAGTTACCAAAGGGGGCTTACTGAAGCTTTCTTT; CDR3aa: CASSYQRGLTEAFF
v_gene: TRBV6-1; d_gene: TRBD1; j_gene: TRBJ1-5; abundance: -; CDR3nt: TGTGCCAGCAGTGCTACAGGGGGCTGGGGCAATCAGCCCCAGCATTTT; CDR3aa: CASSATGGWGNQPQHF
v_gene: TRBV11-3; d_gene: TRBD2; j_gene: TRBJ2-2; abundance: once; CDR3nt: TGTGCCAGCAGCGTTAGCACGGGACTAGCGGGACCCGGGGAGCTGTTTTTT; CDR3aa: CASSVSTGLAGPGELFF
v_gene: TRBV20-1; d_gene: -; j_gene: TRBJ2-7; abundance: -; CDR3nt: TGCAGTGCTAGTCGGTCCTACGAGCAGTACTTC; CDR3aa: CSASRSYEQYF
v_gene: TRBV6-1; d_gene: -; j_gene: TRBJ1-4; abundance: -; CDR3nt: TGTGCCAGCAGTGAAGCGTTGGGGGGGGGAGAAAAACTGTTTTTT; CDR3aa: CASSEALGGGEKLFF
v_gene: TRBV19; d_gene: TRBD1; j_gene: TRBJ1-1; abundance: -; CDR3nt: TGTGCCAGCATGACAGGGATGAACACTGAAGCTTTCTTT; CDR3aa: CASMTGMNTEAFF
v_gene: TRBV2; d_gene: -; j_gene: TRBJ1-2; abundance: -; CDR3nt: TGTGCCAGCACCGTGAACCTAGCTAACTATGGCTACACCTTC; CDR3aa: CASTVNLANYGYTF
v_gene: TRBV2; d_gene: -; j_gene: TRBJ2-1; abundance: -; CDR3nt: TGTGCCAGCAAGGGCAGGGGCGGTGAGCAGTTCTTC; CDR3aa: CASKGRGGEQFF
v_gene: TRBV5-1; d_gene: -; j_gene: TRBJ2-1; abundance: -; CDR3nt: TGCGCCAGCAGCCCACGGCCGGGGAGCAACCACAATGAGCAGTTCTTC; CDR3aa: CASSPRPGSNHNEQFF
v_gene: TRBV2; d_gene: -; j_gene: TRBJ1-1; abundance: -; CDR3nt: TGTGCCAGCAGTGAAGCTTCAGGTGTGGGGAACACTGAAGCTTTCTTT; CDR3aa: CASSEASGVGNTEAFF
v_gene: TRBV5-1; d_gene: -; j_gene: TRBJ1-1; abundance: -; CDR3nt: TGCGCCAGCAGCTCACGGGAAGGGATGAACACTGAAGCTTTCTTT; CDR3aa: CASSSREGMNTEAFF
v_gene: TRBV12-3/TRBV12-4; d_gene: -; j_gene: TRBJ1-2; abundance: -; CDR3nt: TGTGCCAGCAGTTCCTTTTCCGGGAGTGGCTACACCTTC; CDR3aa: CASSSFSGSGYTF